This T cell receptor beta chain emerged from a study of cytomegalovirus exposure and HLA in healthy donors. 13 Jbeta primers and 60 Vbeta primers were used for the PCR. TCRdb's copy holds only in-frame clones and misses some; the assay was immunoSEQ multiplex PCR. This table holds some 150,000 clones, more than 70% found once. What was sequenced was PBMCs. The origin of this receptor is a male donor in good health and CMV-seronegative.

In DNA form, the CDR3 reads TGCGCCAGCAGCTTTCAGGGCTACGAGCAGTACTTC. Translating gives CASSFQGYEQYF. The chain links TRBV5-1 to TRBJ2-5; the D gene is possibly TRBD1 (5 bases). The J call may be in error: the DNA end matches TRBJ2-7 better. In germline, CDR1 is SGHRS, CDR2 YFSETQ. The CDR3 has 12 residues.